A selection of T cell receptor beta chains follows, all from one sample in a study of neurological immune-mediated disorders. TCRdb re-derived calls from the 5' RACE reads in MiXCR, one entry per CDR3 protein. Seen here are roughly 80,000 distinct CDR3 sequences, over 9% observed once, and the top ten hold about 1.8%. What was sequenced was PBMCs. The receptor source for this set is a man in his forties or fifties in good health. Both conserved end residues are part of each CDR3. D genes are given only for firm matches. Only part of the rows carry a size: once, few, many, or a class if the clone is expanded.

TGTGCCAGCTCACCGAAAGGCAGCGGGGAAAAACTGTTTTTT CASSPKGSGEKLFF TRBV18 many NA TRBJ1-4
TGTGCCAGCAGGTCGGGACAGGGATCCTACAATGAGCAGTTCTTC CASRSGQGSYNEQFF TRBV6-6 many TRBD1 TRBJ2-1
TGCGCCAGCAGCTTATCGAGGGGCGCGGTCCGCTCCTACAATGAGCAGTTCTTC CASSLSRGAVRSYNEQFF TRBV5-1 many NA TRBJ2-1
TGTGCCAGCAGCCAAGATTACAAAGCGGGAGGTCTCGGCGATGAGCAGTTCTTC CASSQDYKAGGLGDEQFF TRBV14 many TRBD2 TRBJ2-1
TGTGCCAGCAGCTTAAGAGCGGGGACAGGGGTCTACGAGCAGTACTTC CASSLRAGTGVYEQYF TRBV7-3 many TRBD1 TRBJ2-7
TGCGCCAGCAGCTCTAAGGACAGTCGAGATACGCAGTATTTT CASSSKDSRDTQYF TRBV5-1 many NA TRBJ2-3
TGTGCCAGCAGCACGGGACAGGGCTTTGTGACCGACGAGCAGTACTTC CASSTGQGFVTDEQYF TRBV5-6 many TRBD1 TRBJ2-7
TGTGCCAGCAGTTTTATGACAGGGGGTATGCATTTT CASSFMTGGMHF TRBV28 many TRBD1 TRBJ1-5
TGCAGTGCTAGAGATCCCCCCGGGACAGGAAGCACAGATACGCAGTATTTT CSARDPPGTGSTDTQYF TRBV20-1 many TRBD1 TRBJ2-3
TGTGCCAGCAGTCGATCCGGTGTGACCAATTCAGAGGGCTACACCTTC CASSRSGVTNSEGYTF TRBV12-3/TRBV12-4 many NA TRBJ1-2
TGTGCCATCAGTCCAGCAGATGTCAGAAATTCACCCCTCCACTTT CAISPADVRNSPLHF TRBV10-3 once NA TRBJ1-6
TGTGCCAGCAGCCAAGCTGGGGGGAAACTCTCTGGGGCCAACGTCCTGACTTTC CASSQAGGKLSGANVLTF TRBV3-1 many NA TRBJ2-6
TGTGCCAGCAGCTTAATGGAGGCGGGGGAGCCAGGCGAGCAGTACTTC CASSLMEAGEPGEQYF TRBV7-9 many TRBD2 TRBJ2-7
TGTGCCAGCAGTGAGGGTCCAGAGCAGTTCTTC CASSEGPEQFF TRBV6-1 medium-sized NA TRBJ2-1
TGTGCCAGCAGCCGGGACAGGGATTACTATGGCTACACCTTC CASSRDRDYYGYTF TRBV27 many TRBD1 TRBJ1-2
TGCAGTGCTAGAGGGGGGACTAGTTTCCCTCGTTCTGGGGCCAACGTCCTGACTTTC CSARGGTSFPRSGANVLTF TRBV20-1 NA TRBD2 TRBJ2-6
TGTGCCAGCAGCATCGAGGGGGGGCCCTCCACAGATACGCAGTATTTT CASSIEGGPSTDTQYF TRBV7-9 many NA TRBJ2-3
TGTGCTAGTGGTTTAAACACGGTAAGCCAGCCCCAGCATTTT CASGLNTVSQPQHF TRBV12-5 many NA TRBJ1-5
TGTGCCAGCAGTTCCTCCAGGGGATCTAGAAACACCATATATTTT CASSSSRGSRNTIYF TRBV6-5 NA NA TRBJ1-3
TGTGCCAGCAGCGTAACGGGGGCTAATGAAAAACTGTTTTTT CASSVTGANEKLFF TRBV9 many NA TRBJ1-4
TGTGCCTGGAGTGTTCGAGGGAACACCGGGGAGCTGTTTTTT CAWSVRGNTGELFF TRBV30 many NA TRBJ2-2